One TCR beta chain is described in this entry. Its specificity is not known. The source of the sample is a study of shared clonotypes between healthy human individuals. Findings of the study overall: Limited genetic and exposure-history diversity came from having few donors. Naive CD4 clonotypes were shared across several donors at 4.5% to 6%. Among non-shared clonotypes, generation probabilities were lower than among those shared by all four donors.

Data came from immunoSEQ multiplex PCR; TCRdb stores just in-frame clones and leaves some out. The repertoire holds 550,000 to 800,000 clones, with approximately 79% as singletons. The germline CDR1 and CDR2 sequences are SNHLY and FYNNEI. The CDR3 is made up of 15 amino acids. V lost 6 bases to trimming and J lost 5 bases; unmatched junction nucleotides: 11. This rearrangement joins TRBV2 to TRBJ2-5, with 8 bases that match TRBD2. The sequenced sample was memory CD4+ T cells sorted from blood. As for subset: CD45RA-negative fraction. The TCR sequence derives from a woman in her twenties or thirties in good health. CDR3 sequence: CASRQNSASGETQYF. The CDR3 DNA is TGTGCCAGCAGACAAAACTCCGCTAGCGGGGAGACCCAGTACTTC.